This is a list of T cell receptor beta chains from one sample in a study of cytomegalovirus exposure and HLA in healthy donors. TCRdb keeps only in-frame clones here, not all; method: immunoSEQ multiplex PCR. Here the sample spans about 110,000 clones, 15% being singletons. Sequencing used PBMCs. The source of these receptors is a woman under 30 in good health and CMV-seronegative. CDR3s include the opening cysteine and the closing phenylalanine or tryptophan. The order of the fields is V gene, J gene, CDR3 protein.

v_gene: TRBV27; j_gene: TRBJ1-5; CDR3aa: CASSQSGAGNQPQHF
v_gene: TRBV19; j_gene: TRBJ2-3; CDR3aa: CASSIPGLAIGTDTQYF
v_gene: TRBV29-1; j_gene: TRBJ1-1; CDR3aa: CSVEGGRAEAFF
v_gene: TRBV25-1; j_gene: TRBJ1-4; CDR3aa: CASSEWGQGKNEKLFF
v_gene: TRBV9; j_gene: TRBJ2-7; CDR3aa: CASSVDGRAPDEQYF
v_gene: TRBV19; j_gene: TRBJ1-5; CDR3aa: CASSTRRGGNQPQHF
v_gene: TRBV19; j_gene: TRBJ2-3; CDR3aa: CASSRRREGHDTQYF
v_gene: TRBV5-4; j_gene: TRBJ2-7; CDR3aa: CASSLKGAKQNVGEQYF
v_gene: TRBV29-1; j_gene: TRBJ2-1; CDR3aa: CSVYFMAYEQFF
v_gene: TRBV5-1; j_gene: TRBJ2-1; CDR3aa: CASSLEGGLGYNEQFF
v_gene: TRBV6-5; j_gene: TRBJ2-7; CDR3aa: CASSGTGAREQYF
v_gene: TRBV5-1; j_gene: TRBJ1-2; CDR3aa: CASSPGSGSYGYTF
v_gene: TRBV5-1; j_gene: TRBJ2-4; CDR3aa: CASSLTSGRGNIQYF
v_gene: TRBV6-1; j_gene: TRBJ2-1; CDR3aa: CASVMGLARNNEQFF
v_gene: TRBV27; j_gene: TRBJ2-7; CDR3aa: CASSSTRFRQGERYEQYF
v_gene: TRBV7-2; j_gene: TRBJ2-3; CDR3aa: CASSPTSGGPTDTQYF
v_gene: TRBV5-6; j_gene: TRBJ1-5; CDR3aa: CASSSGTGLSNQPQHF
v_gene: TRBV7-2; j_gene: TRBJ1-2; CDR3aa: CASSLVLLRRGYGYTF
v_gene: TRBV4-3; j_gene: TRBJ1-1; CDR3aa: CASSQDVRVPAFF
v_gene: TRBV15; j_gene: TRBJ1-1; CDR3aa: CATSEGGNLNTEAFF
v_gene: TRBV6-5; j_gene: TRBJ2-3; CDR3aa: CASSGGGEGADTQYF
v_gene: TRBV7-9; j_gene: TRBJ1-2; CDR3aa: CASSLEYGYTF
v_gene: TRBV7-2; j_gene: TRBJ1-6; CDR3aa: CASSLDAGPISPLHF
v_gene: TRBV7-3; j_gene: TRBJ2-2; CDR3aa: CASSLKASGRGSTGELFF
v_gene: TRBV18; j_gene: TRBJ2-6; CDR3aa: CASSPRQGSGANVLTF
v_gene: TRBV5-4; j_gene: TRBJ1-5; CDR3aa: CASSLGGDQPQHF
v_gene: TRBV4-1; j_gene: TRBJ2-7; CDR3aa: CASSQDQGRGLLYEQYF
v_gene: TRBV5-4; j_gene: TRBJ2-7; CDR3aa: CASSLRVGNEQYF
v_gene: TRBV28; j_gene: TRBJ2-7; CDR3aa: CATNSDLSYEQYF
v_gene: TRBV4-1; j_gene: TRBJ2-2; CDR3aa: CASSQDPARGNTGELFF
v_gene: TRBV4-2; j_gene: TRBJ1-1; CDR3aa: CASSQLGGSEAFF
v_gene: TRBV28; j_gene: TRBJ2-5; CDR3aa: CASSLRTGWRETQYF
v_gene: TRBV4-1; j_gene: TRBJ2-7; CDR3aa: CASSQSSGIANYEQYF
v_gene: TRBV7-9; j_gene: TRBJ1-5; CDR3aa: CASSLARQGLNSNQPQHF
v_gene: TRBV19; j_gene: TRBJ2-7; CDR3aa: CASSKEGGGSYEQYF
v_gene: TRBV9; j_gene: TRBJ2-1; CDR3aa: CASTTDRGADEQFF
v_gene: TRBV7-3; j_gene: TRBJ1-1; CDR3aa: CASSHQENTEAFF
v_gene: TRBV27; j_gene: TRBJ1-1; CDR3aa: CASSRGEYTEAFF
v_gene: TRBV10-3; j_gene: TRBJ2-1; CDR3aa: CAISGGSARVHNEQFF
v_gene: TRBV29-1; j_gene: TRBJ2-5; CDR3aa: CSAERTGRGQETQYF
v_gene: TRBV5-1; j_gene: TRBJ2-3; CDR3aa: CASSLRPLSGGADTQYF
v_gene: TRBV19; j_gene: TRBJ1-1; CDR3aa: CATWTGRRTEAFF
v_gene: TRBV28; j_gene: TRBJ1-4; CDR3aa: CASSGQAGEKLFF
v_gene: TRBV1; j_gene: TRBJ1-2; CDR3aa: CTSRQRKSMTGGTYGYTF
v_gene: TRBV6-1; j_gene: TRBJ1-2; CDR3aa: CASRNYRASGGYTF
v_gene: TRBV5-6; j_gene: TRBJ1-4; CDR3aa: CASSSPRRQFNEKLFF
v_gene: TRBV5-6; j_gene: TRBJ2-5; CDR3aa: CASSPGQGVKETQYF
v_gene: TRBV2; j_gene: TRBJ2-7; CDR3aa: CASRRSWTGTSSYEQYF
v_gene: TRBV27; j_gene: TRBJ2-2; CDR3aa: CASSLFAGTGKNTGELFF
v_gene: TRBV11-2; j_gene: TRBJ2-2; CDR3aa: CASSFFRLAGTANTGELFF
v_gene: TRBV25-1; j_gene: TRBJ2-1; CDR3aa: CASGHSNEQFF